These T cell receptor beta chains were read from a single sample in a study of somatic mutations in cytotoxic T cells in rheumatoid arthritis. The repertoire was sequenced with immunoSEQ multiplex PCR; TCRdb's copy has only in-frame clones and lacks some. This table has about 20,000 clones, roughly 84% appearing once. The sample was CD8+ T cells sorted from blood. These TCRs come from a woman aged 45-65 years in good health. Each CDR3 is given with its conserved first and last residue. A D gene is named only where the DNA matches it firmly. Clone size appears in some rows only: once, few, many, or a class for an expanded clone.

TRBJ2-1	.	.	TRBV18	TGTGCCAGCTCACCCGGCCAGGGCACCTACAATGAGCAGTTCTTC	CASSPGQGTYNEQFF
TRBJ1-1	.	.	TRBV5-1	TGCGCCAGCAGCTCGGGACGGACAGTCCGAAATGAAGCTTTCTTT	CASSSGRTVRNEAFF
TRBJ1-3	.	.	TRBV19	TGTGCCAGTAAAAAAACCTCTGGAAACACCATATATTTT	CASKKTSGNTIYF
TRBJ1-5	.	.	TRBV7-2	TGTGCCAGCAGCCTGGACTCGGGGGCTCAGCCCCAGCATTTT	CASSLDSGAQPQHF
TRBJ2-3	.	once	TRBV9	TGTGCCAGCAGCGTAGATGGTGTGACAGATACGCAGTATTTT	CASSVDGVTDTQYF
TRBJ1-5	TRBD1	.	TRBV7-2	TGTGCCAGCAGCCCCCGACAGGGGACCTGGCCCCAGCATTTT	CASSPRQGTWPQHF
TRBJ2-1	TRBD1	.	TRBV4-3	TGCGCCAGCAGCCAGGACAGGGAGCCCTACAATGAGCAGTTCTTC	CASSQDREPYNEQFF
TRBJ2-2	.	.	TRBV4-3	TGCGCCAGCAGCCACACGATGTCTAGGGAGCTGTTTTTT	CASSHTMSRELFF
TRBJ1-4	.	.	TRBV18	TGTGCCAGCTCACCCGACTTGGTGACGGGAACTAATGAAAAACTGTTTTTT	CASSPDLVTGTNEKLFF
TRBJ2-2	TRBD2	.	TRBV6-5	TGTGCCAGCAGAGCGGGGGCTAACACCGGGGAGCTGTTTTTT	CASRAGANTGELFF
TRBJ2-5	.	.	TRBV4-1	TGCGCCAGCAGCCAAGATAGCGAGACCCAGTACTTC	CASSQDSETQYF
TRBJ2-1	.	.	TRBV5-4	TGTGCCAGCAGCTGGGACTTAGTAAGCTCCTACAATGAGCAGTTCTTC	CASSWDLVSSYNEQFF
TRBJ1-6	.	.	TRBV27	TGTGCCACCGCAGGGACCTATAATTCACCCCTCCACTTT	CATAGTYNSPLHF
TRBJ2-1	.	.	TRBV7-6	TGTGCCAGCACTCTGGCGGGGAGAGCATACAATGAGCAGTTCTTC	CASTLAGRAYNEQFF
TRBJ2-5	.	.	TRBV6-6	TGTGCCAGCAGTTACATGAGGGGGGTACGTCGGGAGACCCAGTACTTC	CASSYMRGVRRETQYF
TRBJ2-1	.	.	TRBV6-1	TGTGCCAGCAGTGAACCAGGGCGAATGAGGAATGAGCAGTTCTTC	CASSEPGRMRNEQFF
TRBJ1-2	.	.	TRBV19	TGTGCCAGTATCCAAGATCCTTACTATGGCTACACCTTC	CASIQDPYYGYTF
TRBJ2-7	.	.	TRBV15	TGTGCCACCAGCCCCACAGGGAACTACGAGCAGTACTTC	CATSPTGNYEQYF
TRBJ2-3	.	.	TRBV29-1	TGCAGCGTTGAATTGCCGGGAACGGGCACAGATACGCAGTATTTT	CSVELPGTGTDTQYF
TRBJ1-1	.	once	TRBV11-2	TGTGCCAGCACCCCCCTCGGGGACACTGAAGCTTTCTTT	CASTPLGDTEAFF
TRBJ1-3	TRBD1	.	TRBV7-9	TGTGCCAGCAGCGAGCATGGGACAGGGTCCCTGGTAGGAAACACCATATATTTT	CASSEHGTGSLVGNTIYF
TRBJ2-3	.	.	TRBV10-3	TGTGCCATCAGTGAGTCCGTCGCAGCTAGCACAGATACGCAGTATTTT	CAISESVAASTDTQYF
TRBJ2-3	TRBD1	.	TRBV29-1	TGCAGCGTTGATGGGACAGGGATTTACACAGATACGCAGTATTTT	CSVDGTGIYTDTQYF
TRBJ2-7	.	few	TRBV4-3	TGCGCCAGCAGCCACTGGCGGGTGGCCCCTTTTTACGAGCAGTACTTC	CASSHWRVAPFYEQYF
TRBJ2-7	.	.	TRBV2	TGTGCCAGCAGGGCGGGACAGTCGACATATTACGAGCAGTACTTC	CASRAGQSTYYEQYF
TRBJ1-2	.	.	TRBV4-3	TGCGCCAGCAGCCAAGATAGGGACACCTTTAACTATGGCTACACCTTC	CASSQDRDTFNYGYTF
TRBJ2-5	.	.	TRBV7-2	TGTGCCAGCAGCTTAGGGTACCAAGAGACCCAGTACTTC	CASSLGYQETQYF